These 31 T cell receptor beta chains were sequenced from one sample in a study of graft-versus-host responses after intestinal transplantation. No antigen is known for these receptors. The table came from immunoSEQ multiplex PCR; TCRdb's copy has only in-frame clones and leaves some out. The sample consists of some 97,000 clones, roughly 87% of them appearing once. The starting material was unstimulated CD4+ T cells sorted from spleen or lymph node cells, obtained before transplant. These receptors all stem from a human donor who was the organ donor for an intestinal transplant.

For the CDR3, the DNA is TGTGCCAGCAGCTTGTGGGACAGCTCTAATCAGCCCCAGCATTTT. Amino acids: CASSLWDSSNQPQHF. The chain recombines TRBV5-5 with TRBJ1-5, with TRBD1 identical over 7 bases. This CDR3 has 15 residues. Germline V gives CDR1 SGHKS, CDR2 YYEKEE (reference sequence). J gave up 4 bases and V 1 base, and 5 bases lay outside the gene matches.

The gene calls are TRBV18 and TRBJ2-3, with 12 bases matching TRBD1. Germline CDR1 and CDR2: KGHSH and LQKENI. V shed 3 bases and J 5 bases; nucleotides not matched to a gene: 6. The CDR3 is 16 residues long. The CDR3 nucleotides read TGTGCCAGCTCACCGAGGGACAGGGGGCATAGAGATACGCAGTATTTT. Translated, it gives CASSPRDRGHRDTQYF. The variable domain in full, with the rest retrieved from reference TRBV18 and TRBJ2-3, is NAGVMQNPRHLVRRRGQEARLRCSPMKGHSHVYWYRQLPEEGLKFMVYLQKENIIDESGMPKERFSAEFPKEGPSILRIQQVVRGDSAAYFCASSPRDRGHRDTQYFGPGTRLTVL.

The chain couples TRBV7-3 to TRBJ2-7; possible D gene TRBD2, 5 bases. The germline CDR1 and CDR2 sequences are SGHTA and FQGTGA. V lost 5 bases to trimming and J lost 4 bases, with 12 bases between them. This CDR3 has 13 residues. CDR3 in DNA: TGTGCCAGCAGCCCGAATGCGGGTTACGAGCAGTACTTC. It encodes CASSPNAGYEQYF.

The chain joins TRBV2 to TRBJ1-1; 7 nucleotides agree with TRBD1. The CDR3 is 15 amino acids. With V trimmed by 10 bases and J by 4 bases, 15 bases remained unmatched. Germline lookup yields CDR1 SNHLY and CDR2 FYNNEI. In DNA, the CDR3 is TGTGCCAATAACATACAGGGGATTTTGGGCACTGAAGCTTTCTTT. Translated, it gives CANNIQGILGTEAFF.

The chain has TRBV5-6 and TRBJ1-4; a weak D match, TRBD1 (5 bases). CDR1 and CDR2 (germline): SGHDT, YYEEEE. The CDR3 has 16 amino acids. The ends were cut back, 4 bases at V and 2 bases at J, with 15 bases in the middle. The CDR3 sequence is CASSEGLSRTNEKLFF. The CDR3 region has the DNA TGTGCCAGCAGCGAGGGACTGTCGAGGACTAATGAAAAACTGTTTTTT.

This sequence joins TRBV30 and TRBJ1-6; D unclear. CDR3 length: 14 amino acids. Looked up from germline, CDR1 is GTSNPN and CDR2 is SVGIG (reference sequence). V dropped 3 bases and J dropped 7 bases, with 13 bases sitting between them. CDR3 nucleotide sequence: TGTGCCTGGAGAGGCGGAAACAGCAATTCACCCCTCCACTTT. Residues: CAWRGGNSNSPLHF.

This chain connects TRBV6-5 to TRBJ2-2; 12 nucleotides line up with TRBD2. Unmatched junction bases numbered 1, after V lost 0 bases and J lost 5 bases. CDR1 and CDR2 (germline): MNHEY, SVGAGI. This CDR3 contains 16 residues. The CDR3 spells CASSYSGLAGTGELFF. CDR3 nucleotides: TGTGCCAGCAGTTACTCCGGACTAGCGGGGACCGGGGAGCTGTTTTTT.

CDR3 protein: CASSGRPTGSSYNSPLHF. The CDR3 coding sequence is TGTGCCAGCAGTGGCCGCCCAACAGGGAGCTCCTATAATTCACCCCTCCACTTT. The chain links TRBV2 to TRBJ1-6, with a tentative D call TRBD1 (6 bases). CDR3 size: 18 residues. The germline gives CDR1 SNHLY, CDR2 FYNNEI. V shed 4 bases and J shed 0 bases, with 16 bases lying between them.

This clone showed up just once. The V and J genes are TRBV11-1 and TRBJ2-1, with 11 bases identical to TRBD2. Looked up from germline, CDR1 is SGHAT and CDR2 is FQDESV (reference sequence). The J segment lost 2 bases and the V segment lost 7 bases, leaving 4 bases of the junction unmatched. This CDR3 contains 15 residues. CDR3 DNA sequence: TGTGCCAGCAACCTACTAGCGGGGGCCTACAATGAGCAGTTCTTC. This encodes CASNLLAGAYNEQFF.

The chain combines TRBV6-5 with TRBJ2-1, with TRBD2 matching over 8 bases. Germline CDR1 and CDR2: MNHEY and SVGAGI. This CDR3 is 15 amino acids long. V gave up 6 bases and J gave up 1 base; unmatched junction bases: 5. CDR3 DNA sequence: TGTGCCAGCAGCGAATCGGGGGGGTCCTACAATGAGCAGTTCTTC. This gives the protein CASSESGGSYNEQFF.

CDR3 loop: CAISESGTGKTDTQYF. The CDR3 coding sequence is TGTGCCATCAGTGAGTCCGGGACAGGGAAAACAGATACGCAGTATTTT. The chain recombines TRBV10-3 with TRBJ2-3; 9 nucleotides agree with TRBD1. The CDR3 covers 16 residues. After removal of 0 bases from V and 3 bases from J, the junction contained 4 bases not matched to a gene. Germline CDR1 reads ENHRY; CDR2 reads SYGVKD.

This clone was counted between two and nine times. The CDR3 sequence: CASSQGYGGGAVDTQYF. CDR3 in DNA: TGCGCCAGCAGCCAAGGTTATGGCGGGGGGGCCGTGGATACGCAGTATTTT. The chain links TRBV4-1 to TRBJ2-3; 9 nucleotides match TRBD2. There are 17 residues in the CDR3. V trimming: 1 base; J trimming: 6 bases; junction bases outside the gene matches: 11. Germline V gene lookup returns CDR1 MGHRA and CDR2 YSYEKL.

The V and J genes are TRBV28 and TRBJ1-6; D gene unclear. The V gene's germline CDR1 is MDHEN and CDR2 SYDVKM. The CDR3 is 14 residues long. V was pared by 7 bases and J by 2 bases, with 9 bases between. CDR3 protein: CASIEATYNSPLHF. The CDR3 nucleotides read TGTGCCAGCATAGAGGCAACCTATAATTCACCCCTCCACTTT.

This chain uses TRBV7-3 with TRBJ2-5; the match to TRBD2 covers 11 bases. CDR1 is SGHTA, CDR2 FQGTGA, per germline. Trimming removed 4 bases from V and 5 bases from J; junction bases left unmatched: 0. The CDR3 is 13 residues long. The CDR3 DNA sequence: TGTGCCAGCAGCTGGACTAGCGGGGAGACCCAGTACTTC. Translated, it gives CASSWTSGETQYF.

This clone turned up a few times. The chain has TRBV7-2 and TRBJ1-6; D is unclear. The V end lost 1 base, the J end lost 10 bases, and 11 bases lay between the germline ends. Germline CDR1 SGHTA, CDR2 FQGNSA. The CDR3 loop spans 14 amino acids. The CDR3 sequence is CASSLGAARSPLHF. The CDR3 DNA sequence: TGTGCCAGCAGCTTAGGGGCGGCCCGCTCACCCCTCCACTTT.

This chain joins TRBV20-1 and TRBJ2-5; TRBD2 might be the D (6 bases). The CDR3 runs 11 residues. Germline V lookup: CDR1 DFQATT, CDR2 SNEGSKA (reference sequence). V lost 5 bases and J lost 5, with 9 bases in between. CDR3 sequence: CSAGGSETQYF. The CDR3 coding sequence is TGCAGTGCTGGAGGGTCGGAGACCCAGTACTTC.

This chain uses TRBV7-9 with TRBJ2-3; unclear D gene. Trimming took 5 bases from V and 6 from J, leaving 12 bases between them. Germline V gene sequence: CDR1 SEHNR, CDR2 FQNEAQ (reference sequence). This CDR3 has 13 residues. This CDR3 is CASSPMNPDTQYF. CDR3 nucleotide sequence: TGTGCCAGCAGCCCTATGAACCCGGATACGCAGTATTTT.

This chain joins TRBV5-1 and TRBJ2-7; a weak D match, TRBD1 (6 bases). The CDR3 length is 14 residues. Germline V gene sequence: CDR1 SGHRS, CDR2 YFSETQ. Trimming pared 0 bases from V and 5 bases from J, leaving 12 bases between. The DNA of the CDR3 is TGCGCCAGCAGCTTGGCAGGGGTTCCCGACGAGCAGTACTTC. Protein sequence: CASSLAGVPDEQYF.

This clone was seen just once. The chain recombines TRBV4-2 with TRBJ2-5, with D perhaps assigned TRBD1 or TRBD2 (5 bases each). V dropped 3 bases and J dropped 1 base, with 12 bases sitting between them. The CDR3 has 15 residues. CDR1 and CDR2 from the germline V gene are LGHNA and YNFKEQ. CDR3 protein: CASSQGDDSQETQYF. The CDR3 nucleotides are TGTGCCAGCAGCCAGGGGGACGACTCCCAAGAGACCCAGTACTTC.

The CDR3 loop is CASSITVPSYNEQFF. The CDR3 region has the DNA TGTGCCAGCAGTATTACAGTCCCCTCCTACAATGAGCAGTTCTTC. This chain joins TRBV6-5 and TRBJ2-1; D call uncertain. Germline V gene lookup returns CDR1 MNHEY and CDR2 SVGAGI. The CDR3 consists of 15 residues. Trimming shortened V by 5 bases and J by 0 bases, and 11 bases separated the two germline ends.

J is TRBJ2-4 and V is TRBV4-2, with D perhaps TRBD2 (6 bases). CDR1 LGHNA and CDR2 YNFKEQ come from the germline V gene. The CDR3 spans 14 residues. Trimming took 6 bases from V and 0 from J, leaving 9 bases between them. This CDR3 is CASSWDLAKNIQYF. The CDR3 DNA is TGTGCCAGCAGTTGGGACTTAGCCAAAAACATTCAGTACTTC.

The chain combines TRBV7-2 with TRBJ1-5; D is possibly TRBD1 (6 bases). The germline gives CDR1 SGHTA, CDR2 FQGNSA. Trimming left V 2 bases short and J 2 bases short, with 22 bases between. This CDR3 has 19 amino acids. As DNA, the CDR3 is TGTGCCAGCAGCTTACAGTGGGGCAGGGGAATGGGAGGCAATCAGCCCCAGCATTTT. Translated: CASSLQWGRGMGGNQPQHF.

This sequence joins TRBV6-1 and TRBJ1-2, with TRBD1 matching 12 bases. V shed 4 bases and J 7 bases; nucleotides not matched to a gene: 4. The CDR3 sequence is 14 residues long. The germline V gene has CDR1 MNHNS and CDR2 SASEGT. The chain's CDR3 is CASSGDRGLGGYTF. The CDR3, as DNA: TGTGCCAGCAGTGGGGACAGGGGGCTCGGTGGCTACACCTTC.

The table lists this clone with a count of one. This chain connects TRBV30 to TRBJ1-6; tentative D call: TRBD1 (6 bases). In germline, CDR1 is GTSNPN, CDR2 SVGIG (reference sequence). The CDR3 is 11 amino acids. V was shortened by 5 bases and J by 7 bases, with 6 bases between the two germline ends. For the CDR3, the DNA is TGTGCCTGGGGGACAAATTCACCCCTCCACTTT. It yields the protein CAWGTNSPLHF.

The J gene is TRBJ2-1, the V gene TRBV19, with D perhaps TRBD1 (6 bases). V was cut by 1 base and J by 5 bases, with 9 bases left in between. This CDR3 comprises 14 residues. In germline, CDR1 is LNHDA, CDR2 SQIVND (reference sequence). The CDR3 DNA sequence: TGTGCCAGTAGTATAGGGACAGCAAACAATGAGCAGTTCTTC. It encodes CASSIGTANNEQFF.

CDR3 in DNA: TGTGCCAGCAGCTTAGCCCCGACAGGGATCCCCTACGAGCAGTACTTC. Protein product: CASSLAPTGIPYEQYF. V and J are TRBV11-2 and TRBJ2-7; 7 bases line up with TRBD1. Germline V CDR1 and CDR2: SGHAT, FQNNGV. J gave up 2 bases and V 1 base, and 8 bases lay outside the gene matches. The CDR3 covers 16 residues.

The chain employs TRBV7-9 and TRBJ1-6; the D gene is possibly TRBD1 (6 bases). From germline, CDR1 is SEHNR and CDR2 FQNEAQ (reference sequence). Trimming pared 8 bases from V and 16 bases from J, leaving 18 bases between. This CDR3 spans 12 amino acids. The CDR3 nucleotides read TGTGCCAGCGGGAGGGACACCCTCTATCTCCACTTT. Its protein product is CASGRDTLYLHF.

The chain employs TRBV10-1 and TRBJ1-4; TRBD1 might be the D (6 bases). Germline assignment: CDR1 WNHNN and CDR2 SYGVQD (reference sequence). There are 15 residues in the CDR3. V was shortened by 9 bases and J by 6 bases, with 20 bases between the two germline ends. The CDR3 DNA sequence: TGCGCCAGATGCGACAGGATGGGCCCGGATGAAAAACTGTTTTTT. Its translation is CARCDRMGPDEKLFF.

The chain has TRBV28 and TRBJ1-1; tentative D call: TRBD1 (6 bases). The CDR3 covers 13 residues. Germline CDR1 reads MDHEN; CDR2 reads SYDVKM. The V gene lost 4 bases and the J gene lost 7 bases, with 13 bases spanning the gap. CDR3 residues: CASSSYRVDEAFF. The CDR3 region has the DNA TGTGCCAGCAGTTCGTACAGGGTCGATGAAGCTTTCTTT. The full variable domain, rest sourced from reference TRBV28 and TRBJ1-1, is DVKVTQSSRYLVKRTGEKVFLECVQDMDHENMFWYRQDPGLGLRLIYFSYDVKMKEKGDIPEGYSVSREKKERFSLILESASTNQTSMYLCASSSYRVDEAFFGQGTRLTVV.

This sequence joins TRBV15 and TRBJ2-1; 9 bases fit TRBD2. The V gene's germline CDR1 is LNHNV and CDR2 YYDKDF (reference sequence). The ends lost 4 bases at V and 8 bases at J; junction bases unmatched: 12. The CDR3 extends over 16 amino acids. As DNA, the CDR3 is TGTGCCACCAGCATTTTAAGCGGGGGGCCCCCATATGAGCAGTTCTTC. Its translation: CATSILSGGPPYEQFF.

CDR3 nucleotides: TGCGCCAGCAGCCTCCTATCCGGGACCTCCGGCCGACCCTACGAGCAGTACTTC. This codes for CASSLLSGTSGRPYEQYF. The V and J genes are TRBV4-1 and TRBJ2-7, with D perhaps being TRBD1 or TRBD2 (5 bases each). The germline V gene encodes CDR1 MGHRA and CDR2 YSYEKL. The CDR3 consists of 18 residues. The germline V and J ends were trimmed by 4 bases and 2 bases, with 24 bases remaining between them.